The rows below give T cell receptor beta chains drawn from one sample of a study of long-term antiretroviral therapy in people with HIV. The method was immunoSEQ multiplex PCR; TCRdb's version includes in-frame clones alone and lacks a portion of them. Of about 32,000 clones listed, approximately 85% are singletons. The starting material was unsorted PBMCs, obtained 2.2 years after starting antiretroviral therapy. These receptors all stem from a man aged 18 to 30 with HIV. Both conserved end residues are part of each CDR3. The D gene is left open where the match is weak. The size field is filled for only some rows; it gives once, few, many or a size class.

v_call: TRBV19; d_call: .; j_call: TRBJ1-5; clone_size: .; cdr3_nt: TGTGCCAGTAGTAGGGGTCAGGACGGAAATAGCAATCAGCCCCAGCATTTT; cdr3_aa: CASSRGQDGNSNQPQHF
v_call: TRBV28; d_call: .; j_call: TRBJ2-1; clone_size: .; cdr3_nt: TGTGCCAGCAGTCAGGGGTCTTTGGGGAATGAGCAGTTCTTC; cdr3_aa: CASSQGSLGNEQFF
v_call: TRBV7-3; d_call: .; j_call: TRBJ2-7; clone_size: .; cdr3_nt: TGTGCCAGCAGCCCGCACCCTAGCGAGAGGCCCTACGAGCAGTACTTC; cdr3_aa: CASSPHPSERPYEQYF
v_call: TRBV27; d_call: TRBD1; j_call: TRBJ1-1; clone_size: .; cdr3_nt: TGTGCCAGCGCGCAGGCGACAGGGGGCACTGAAGCTTTCTTT; cdr3_aa: CASAQATGGTEAFF
v_call: TRBV4-3; d_call: TRBD1; j_call: TRBJ2-3; clone_size: .; cdr3_nt: TGCGCCAGCAGCCGTCAAAGACAGGGCGCAGATACGCAGTATTTT; cdr3_aa: CASSRQRQGADTQYF
v_call: TRBV7-9; d_call: .; j_call: TRBJ2-7; clone_size: .; cdr3_nt: TGTGCCAGCAGCTTAACCCTCTACGAGCAGTACTTC; cdr3_aa: CASSLTLYEQYF
v_call: TRBV7-9; d_call: .; j_call: TRBJ1-5; clone_size: .; cdr3_nt: TGTGCCAGCAGCTCGGAGGAGAACCAGCCCCAGCATTTT; cdr3_aa: CASSSEENQPQHF
v_call: TRBV7-3; d_call: .; j_call: TRBJ2-3; clone_size: once; cdr3_nt: TGTGCCAGCAGCTTGAGGGGGTGGAGCACAGATACGCAGTATTTT; cdr3_aa: CASSLRGWSTDTQYF
v_call: TRBV5-6; d_call: .; j_call: TRBJ2-2; clone_size: .; cdr3_nt: TGTGCCAGCAGCATAGCCGGCGACACCGGGGAGCTGTTTTTT; cdr3_aa: CASSIAGDTGELFF
v_call: TRBV5-1; d_call: .; j_call: TRBJ2-2; clone_size: .; cdr3_nt: TGCGCCAGCAGCTTGGATGGAACGGACACCGGGGAGCTGTTTTTT; cdr3_aa: CASSLDGTDTGELFF
v_call: TRBV5-4; d_call: TRBD1; j_call: TRBJ1-4; clone_size: .; cdr3_nt: TGTGCCAGCAGCTCCCGACAGGGATCTAATGAAAAACTGTTTTTT; cdr3_aa: CASSSRQGSNEKLFF
v_call: TRBV7-9; d_call: TRBD2; j_call: TRBJ2-7; clone_size: few; cdr3_nt: TGTGCCAGCAGCTTAGGGCGGGAGTTAAACGAGCAGTACTTC; cdr3_aa: CASSLGRELNEQYF
v_call: TRBV10-3; d_call: TRBD2; j_call: TRBJ2-1; clone_size: .; cdr3_nt: TGTGCCATCAGTGAGTCCGCTAGCGGGGGTTACAATGAGCAGTTCTTC; cdr3_aa: CAISESASGGYNEQFF
v_call: TRBV19; d_call: .; j_call: TRBJ1-5; clone_size: .; cdr3_nt: TGTGCCAGTAGTAAGTGGGGTAGACGGGAGGTACGCAATCAGCCCCAGCATTTT; cdr3_aa: CASSKWGRREVRNQPQHF
v_call: TRBV18; d_call: .; j_call: TRBJ2-1; clone_size: .; cdr3_nt: TGTGCCAGCTCACCACTCGGAGTGGGGGTTAGCTCCTACAATGAGCAGTTCTTC; cdr3_aa: CASSPLGVGVSSYNEQFF
v_call: TRBV7-2; d_call: TRBD2; j_call: TRBJ2-7; clone_size: few; cdr3_nt: TGTGCCAGCAGCATTAGCGGGAGTAGTCACGAGCAGTACTTC; cdr3_aa: CASSISGSSHEQYF
v_call: TRBV6-5; d_call: .; j_call: TRBJ1-2; clone_size: .; cdr3_nt: TGTGCCAGCAGGCCTACGCAGAGGGATTGGGGCTACACCTTC; cdr3_aa: CASRPTQRDWGYTF
v_call: TRBV5-1; d_call: .; j_call: TRBJ2-7; clone_size: .; cdr3_nt: TGCGCCAGCAGCGGGACACAGGTCTACGAGCAGTACTTC; cdr3_aa: CASSGTQVYEQYF
v_call: TRBV4-1; d_call: TRBD1; j_call: TRBJ1-2; clone_size: .; cdr3_nt: TGCGCCAGCAGCCCAGAGTCGGGACAGGCCCTCTATGGCTACACCTTC; cdr3_aa: CASSPESGQALYGYTF
v_call: TRBV6-4; d_call: .; j_call: TRBJ1-1; clone_size: .; cdr3_nt: TGTGCCAGCAGTGTGAGTGAGAACACTGAAGCTTTCTTT; cdr3_aa: CASSVSENTEAFF
v_call: TRBV18; d_call: .; j_call: TRBJ2-7; clone_size: .; cdr3_nt: TGTGCCAGCTCACCAGCAGGGGCCTACTACGAGCAGTACTTC; cdr3_aa: CASSPAGAYYEQYF
v_call: TRBV25-1; d_call: .; j_call: TRBJ2-6; clone_size: .; cdr3_nt: TGTGCCAGCAGCCTAGACCGGCTCGAGAGCTCTGGGGCCAACGTCCTGACTTTC; cdr3_aa: CASSLDRLESSGANVLTF
v_call: TRBV7-7; d_call: .; j_call: TRBJ2-1; clone_size: .; cdr3_nt: TGTGCTAGCAGCCCCTTCCTCGGGGGGCCCGAGGACAATGAGCAGTTCTTC; cdr3_aa: CASSPFLGGPEDNEQFF
v_call: TRBV7-9; d_call: TRBD1; j_call: TRBJ1-2; clone_size: few; cdr3_nt: TGTGCCAGCAGACGGACAGGATATGGCTACACCTTC; cdr3_aa: CASRRTGYGYTF
v_call: TRBV6-4; d_call: .; j_call: TRBJ1-5; clone_size: .; cdr3_nt: TGTGCCAGCAGGAAGTCAGGAATAGGGAATCAGCCCCAGCATTTT; cdr3_aa: CASRKSGIGNQPQHF
v_call: TRBV19; d_call: .; j_call: TRBJ1-2; clone_size: .; cdr3_nt: TGTGCCAGCTCACCAGGGTCTCCTGGCTACACCTTC; cdr3_aa: CASSPGSPGYTF
v_call: TRBV4-3; d_call: .; j_call: TRBJ2-1; clone_size: .; cdr3_nt: TGCGCCAGCAGCCAAGTCCTGGACTCCTACAATGAGCAGTTCTTC; cdr3_aa: CASSQVLDSYNEQFF
v_call: TRBV4-1; d_call: TRBD1; j_call: TRBJ2-1; clone_size: .; cdr3_nt: TGCGCCAGCAGCCAAGAGGGCAGGGGGCGGGATGAGCAGTTCTTC; cdr3_aa: CASSQEGRGRDEQFF
v_call: TRBV6-6; d_call: .; j_call: TRBJ2-5; clone_size: .; cdr3_nt: TGTGCCAGCAGTTCCTTATACCAAGAGACCCAGTACTTC; cdr3_aa: CASSSLYQETQYF
v_call: TRBV28; d_call: .; j_call: TRBJ2-2; clone_size: .; cdr3_nt: TGTGCCAGCAGTTTCCGGGTAGCCGGGGAGCTGTTTTTT; cdr3_aa: CASSFRVAGELFF
v_call: TRBV7-9; d_call: .; j_call: TRBJ2-7; clone_size: .; cdr3_nt: TGTGCCAGCAGCTTAATTTCGAGTTTCGAGCAGTACTTC; cdr3_aa: CASSLISSFEQYF
v_call: TRBV27; d_call: TRBD1; j_call: TRBJ1-5; clone_size: .; cdr3_nt: TGTGCCAGCAGCGGACAGGGAAATCAGCCCCAGCATTTT; cdr3_aa: CASSGQGNQPQHF
v_call: TRBV4-2; d_call: .; j_call: TRBJ2-5; clone_size: .; cdr3_nt: TGTGCCAGCAGCCAAGGAGACGGGCTTGCGGAGACCCAGTACTTC; cdr3_aa: CASSQGDGLAETQYF
v_call: TRBV5-6; d_call: TRBD2; j_call: TRBJ2-3; clone_size: .; cdr3_nt: TGTGCCACCCAGAGCGGGGGAGGCACAGATACGCAGTATTTT; cdr3_aa: CATQSGGGTDTQYF
v_call: TRBV30; d_call: .; j_call: TRBJ1-4; clone_size: .; cdr3_nt: TGTGCCTGGAGTATGACAGGACTGTATGAAAAACTGTTTTTT; cdr3_aa: CAWSMTGLYEKLFF
v_call: TRBV18; d_call: TRBD2; j_call: TRBJ2-3; clone_size: once; cdr3_nt: TGTGCCAGCTCACCCCGACTAGCGGGCACAGATACGCAGTATTTT; cdr3_aa: CASSPRLAGTDTQYF
v_call: TRBV7-2; d_call: TRBD1; j_call: TRBJ2-5; clone_size: .; cdr3_nt: TGTGCCAGCAGCCCAATACCTACTCGGACAGGGCTCCAAGAGACCCAGTACTTC; cdr3_aa: CASSPIPTRTGLQETQYF
v_call: TRBV7-6; d_call: TRBD1; j_call: TRBJ2-2; clone_size: .; cdr3_nt: TGTGCCAGCAGCTCCCAACGACAGGGGACAAGGGACGGGGAGCTGTTTTTT; cdr3_aa: CASSSQRQGTRDGELFF
v_call: TRBV7-2; d_call: .; j_call: TRBJ2-7; clone_size: few; cdr3_nt: TGTGCCAGCAGCTTTACGAAGGGGGTCTACGAGCAGTACTTC; cdr3_aa: CASSFTKGVYEQYF
v_call: TRBV4-1; d_call: TRBD2; j_call: TRBJ2-2; clone_size: .; cdr3_nt: TGCGCCAGCAGCCAGAGCGGGGGAGACTACACCGGGGAGCTGTTTTTT; cdr3_aa: CASSQSGGDYTGELFF
v_call: TRBV27; d_call: .; j_call: TRBJ2-7; clone_size: few; cdr3_nt: TGTGCCAGCAGTACCCGTGGCCTAATCTACGAGCAGTACTTC; cdr3_aa: CASSTRGLIYEQYF